This T cell receptor (beta chain) was sequenced for a study of cytomegalovirus exposure and HLA in healthy donors. Study-wide results and caveats: It is likely that the observed cluster of highly shared sequence variants was a sequencing artifact. The study designated roughly 160 TCR beta chains cytomegalovirus-associated. Reportedly, HLA-A and HLA-B alleles of most subjects were accurately predicted from TCR beta. According to a later analysis, most TCR beta chains associated with CMV appeared HLA-restricted.

PCR was performed using 60 Vbeta and 13 Jbeta primers. The assay was immunoSEQ multiplex PCR, and TCRdb's table has in-frame clones only and misses some. The sample holds 150,000 to 200,000 clones; around 75% are singletons and the top ten take approximately 2.3%. The length of the CDR3 is 15 residues. The J segment lost 7 bases and the V segment lost 5 bases, leaving 5 bases of the junction unmatched. Germline CDR1 MNHNY, CDR2 SVGAGI (reference sequence). Concerning this clone itself: The antigen remains undetermined.

Sequenced input: PBMCs. The origin of this receptor is a female donor in good health and CMV-seronegative. The chain uses TRBV6-6 and TRBJ2-1; 13 bases map to TRBD2. The DNA of the CDR3 is TGTGCCAGCAGTACTAGCGGGGGGGCCGAGAATGAGCAGTTCTTC. Translating gives CASSTSGGAENEQFF.